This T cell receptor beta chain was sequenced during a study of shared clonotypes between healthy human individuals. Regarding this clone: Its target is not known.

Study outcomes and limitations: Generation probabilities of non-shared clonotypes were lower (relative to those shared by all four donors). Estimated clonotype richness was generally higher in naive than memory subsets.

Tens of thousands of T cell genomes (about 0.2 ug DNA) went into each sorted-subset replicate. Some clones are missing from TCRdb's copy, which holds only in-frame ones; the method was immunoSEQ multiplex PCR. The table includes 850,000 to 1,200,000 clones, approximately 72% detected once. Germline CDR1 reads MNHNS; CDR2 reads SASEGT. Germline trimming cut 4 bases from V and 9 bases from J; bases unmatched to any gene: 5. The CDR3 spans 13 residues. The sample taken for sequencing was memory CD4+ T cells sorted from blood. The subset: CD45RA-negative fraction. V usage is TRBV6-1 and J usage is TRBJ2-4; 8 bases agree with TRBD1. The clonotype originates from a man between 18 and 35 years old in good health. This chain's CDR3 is CASSGDRRTIQYF. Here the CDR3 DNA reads TGTGCCAGCAGTGGGGACAGGAGAACCATTCAGTACTTC.